Each of the 18 T cell receptor beta chains below was sequenced from the same sample in a study of cytomegalovirus exposure and HLA in healthy donors. This PCR relied on a set of 60 Vbeta primers and 13 Jbeta primers. This table comes from immunoSEQ multiplex PCR, and its TCRdb copy is limited to in-frame clones, with some not included. Of under 150,000 clones listed, about 81% are singletons. The sequenced sample consisted of PBMCs. The receptors shown here come from a middle-aged woman in good health and CMV-seropositive.

The chain uses TRBV7-9 and TRBJ2-5; 10 nucleotides match TRBD2. V shed 1 base, J shed 5 bases, and the junction held 4 bases outside the gene matches. Germline V gene sequence: CDR1 SEHNR, CDR2 FQNEAQ (reference sequence). This CDR3 contains 15 residues. CDR3 in amino acids: CASSLGSGRWETQYF. CDR3 coding DNA: TGTGCCAGCAGCTTAGGTAGCGGGAGGTGGGAGACCCAGTACTTC.

The chain joins TRBV7-6 to TRBJ2-7; TRBD1 aligns across 7 bases. The J segment lost 5 bases and the V segment lost 0 bases, leaving 1 base of the junction unmatched. Germline CDR1 SGHVS, CDR2 FNYEAQ. CDR3 length: 13 residues. Written as DNA, the CDR3 is TGTGCCAGCAGCTTAGCTGACAGGGACGAGCAGTACTTC. Its protein product is CASSLADRDEQYF.

The rearrangement uses TRBV27 and TRBJ2-3, with TRBD1 as a possible D gene (5 bases). Germline V gene sequence: CDR1 MNHEY, CDR2 SMNVEV (reference sequence). Trimming removed 0 bases at V and 4 bases at J, with 11 bases between. The CDR3 contains 15 residues. The CDR3 sequence: CASSLSKGLADTQYF. Here the CDR3 DNA reads TGTGCCAGCAGTTTATCGAAGGGGCTCGCAGATACGCAGTATTTT.

This rearrangement joins TRBV27 to TRBJ1-5; 8 nucleotides match TRBD1. Germline V gene sequence: CDR1 MNHEY, CDR2 SMNVEV (reference sequence). The CDR3 is 19 amino acids. V dropped 4 bases and J dropped 0; count of bases not matched to a gene: 14. CDR3 sequence reads: CASSWTGNGMGYSNQPQHF. The CDR3 bases are TGTGCCAGCAGTTGGACAGGGAACGGAATGGGGTATAGCAATCAGCCCCAGCATTTT.

V is TRBV10-1 and J is TRBJ2-2; 9 bases fit TRBD1. The V gene end was trimmed by 9 bases and the J gene end by 4 bases; junction bases not matched to a gene: 6. CDR3 length: 14 residues. CDR1 is WNHNN, CDR2 SYGVQD, per germline (reference sequence). The CDR3: CASGQGYSTGELFF. In nucleotides, the CDR3 is TGCGCCAGTGGACAGGGGTATTCCACCGGGGAGCTGTTTTTT.

V and J are TRBV6-6 and TRBJ2-7, with D possibly matching TRBD1 (6 bases). V was clipped by 4 bases and J by 2 bases, with 15 bases between them. This CDR3 has 15 amino acids. Germline values: CDR1 MNHNY, CDR2 SVGAGI (reference sequence). CDR3 amino acids: CASSSDRSGTYEQYF. DNA for the CDR3: TGTGCCAGCAGTTCCGACAGGAGTGGAACCTACGAGCAGTACTTC.

This clone occurred many times. V gene TRBV18 combines with J gene TRBJ1-1; D is perhaps TRBD1 (5 bases). Trimming took off 1 base at V and 3 bases at J, with 15 bases between the two ends. The CDR3 is made up of 16 amino acids. CDR1 is KGHSH, CDR2 LQKENI, per germline. CDR3 in amino acids: CASSPRRGLGDTEAFF. CDR3 coding DNA: TGTGCCAGCTCACCACGGAGGGGACTCGGGGACACTGAAGCTTTCTTT.

This clone has just one count. V is TRBV11-2 and J is TRBJ2-2; D is unresolved. This CDR3 is built from 15 residues. Trimming stripped 1 base from V and 5 bases from J, with 11 bases between. Germline V gene lookup returns CDR1 SGHAT and CDR2 FQNNGV. DNA of the CDR3: TGTGCCAGCAGCTTAGTCGTGTCAACTACCGGGGAGCTGTTTTTT. Its translation: CASSLVVSTTGELFF.

The CDR3 spells CASSIVSASGSGGANVLTF. Here the CDR3 DNA reads TGTGCCAGTAGTATAGTTTCGGCTAGCGGGAGTGGGGGGGCCAACGTCCTGACTTTC. The rearrangement joins TRBV19 to TRBJ2-6, with 10 bases aligning to TRBD2. Germline V gene data show CDR1 as LNHDA and CDR2 as SQIVND (reference sequence). V gave up 1 base and J gave up 4 bases; unmatched junction bases: 10. This CDR3 spans 19 amino acids.

The V and J genes are TRBV21-1 and TRBJ1-2; the DNA was not used to check the table's D call, TRBD1. TRBV21-1 is labeled a pseudogene. This CDR3 region has 14 residues. The DNA of the CDR3 is TGTGCCAGCAGCTCCCGACAGGTTCAATATGGCTACACCTTC. Its translation: CASSSRQVQYGYTF.

The V gene is TRBV27, the J gene TRBJ1-1; D is ambiguous. In germline, CDR1 is MNHEY, CDR2 SMNVEV (reference sequence). V gave up 5 bases and J gave up 6 bases, with 13 bases separating them. The CDR3 has 13 residues. Here the CDR3 reads CASSPPGGPEAFF. As DNA, the CDR3 is TGTGCCAGCAGTCCCCCGGGAGGGCCTGAAGCTTTCTTT.

The sample holds many counts of this clone. The chain combines TRBV10-3 with TRBJ1-2, with unresolved D. Germline CDR1 reads ENHRY; CDR2 reads SYGVKD. The CDR3 totals 13 residues. V lost 11 bases and J 10 bases, leaving 23 bases between the germline ends. CDR3 protein: CASGRDPRSAYTF. The DNA of the CDR3 is TGTGCCTCCGGGAGAGACCCAAGGTCGGCCTACACCTTC.

The V and J genes are TRBV7-9 and TRBJ1-2, with D perhaps matching TRBD1 (5 bases). Germline V CDR1 and CDR2: SEHNR, FQNEAQ (reference sequence). The CDR3 extends over 14 amino acids. The ends were cut back, 0 bases at V and 8 bases at J, with 13 bases in the middle. In DNA, the CDR3 is TGTGCCAGCAGCTTAGCGCAGGGAAGTTGGGGCTACACCTTC. Encoded protein: CASSLAQGSWGYTF.

V is TRBV10-3 and J is TRBJ1-4; 7 nucleotides align to TRBD1. This CDR3 comprises 14 residues. Trimming removed 7 bases from V and 0 bases from J; junction bases left unmatched: 2. Germline CDR1 is ENHRY and CDR2 is SYGVKD. The CDR3 protein is CAIKGTATNEKLFF. The CDR3 nucleotides are TGTGCCATCAAGGGGACAGCAACTAATGAAAAACTGTTTTTT.

This chain joins TRBV28 and TRBJ2-1, with D maybe TRBD1 (6 bases). The CDR3 spans 13 residues. The ends were cut back, 4 bases at V and 7 bases at J, with 11 bases in the middle. Germline V gene sequence: CDR1 MDHEN, CDR2 SYDVKM. Written as DNA, the CDR3 is TGTGCCAGCAGTTCTTACAGGGAAAATGAGCAGTTCTTC. The encoded protein is CASSSYRENEQFF.

This chain connects TRBV14 to TRBJ1-2; 9 bases match TRBD1. This CDR3 has 17 amino acids. The V gene's germline CDR1 is SGHDN and CDR2 FVKESK. Trimming removed 0 bases from V and 5 bases from J; junction bases left unmatched: 10. CDR3 nucleotide sequence: TGTGCCAGCAGCCAAGAATCCCCGGACAGGGGAGGATATGGCTACACCTTC. Amino acid sequence: CASSQESPDRGGYGYTF.

The J gene is TRBJ1-2, the V gene TRBV28, with 7 bases lining up with TRBD1. Looked up from germline, CDR1 is MDHEN and CDR2 is SYDVKM. V lost 10 bases and J lost 4; bases outside the gene matches: 9. The length of the CDR3 is 13 residues. In DNA, the CDR3 is TGTGCCACCCTAGGGGACAGCTTCTATGGCTACACCTTC. Protein sequence: CATLGDSFYGYTF.

Concerning this clone itself: One end of the junction is discordant with germline, which a read error may explain. The chain is built from TRBV4-1 and TRBJ2-7, with 8 bases lining up with TRBD1. In germline, CDR1 is MGHRA, CDR2 YSYEKL. The CDR3 runs to 17 residues. The CDR3 sequence: CASSHGQGRQRSFEQYF. DNA of the CDR3: TGCGCCAGCAGCCACGGACAGGGCCGCCAAAGGTCCTTCGAGCAGTACTTC.